This record covers a single T cell receptor beta chain. Produced via immunoSEQ multiplex PCR; TCRdb's table is partial and in-frame only. The repertoire holds a few hundred thousand clones, more than 75% seen once, with approximately 4.3% in the top ten. These data are taken from a study of blood T cell repertoires in COVID-19. Study-level information: PBMCs, B-cell-depleted T cells, or T cells provided the cDNA or gDNA that made up the material.

Participant ages covered about 18 to 95 years across some 25 US areas. Trimming stripped 2 bases from V and 1 base from J, with 7 bases between. Germline loops: CDR1 SGHRS, CDR2 YFSETQ. This CDR3 comprises 13 residues. This TCR was sampled from a man between 25 and 39 years old with acute COVID-19. Sequenced input: PBMCs or T cells enriched from blood (not recorded which). The rearrangement uses TRBV5-1 and TRBJ2-7; D ambiguous. The CDR3 bases are TGCGCCAGCAGCTTCTCTCAGTCCTACGAGCAGTACTTC. It translates to CASSFSQSYEQYF.